These 21 T cell receptor beta chains were sequenced from one sample in a study of T cell responses to AZD1222 COVID-19 vaccine. Using immunoSEQ multiplex PCR, the repertoire was profiled, and TCRdb retains in-frame clones only, with some absent. Of 72,000 or so clones in the sample, roughly 87% were seen once. The input for sequencing was peripheral blood, taken 28 days after the second AZD1222 dose. The receptor source for this set is an adult who received the AZD1222 COVID-19 vaccine.

The chain couples TRBV7-9 to TRBJ1-1; TRBD1 matches 8 bases. The ends lost 5 bases at V and 11 bases at J; junction bases unmatched: 10. From germline, CDR1 is SEHNR and CDR2 FQNEAQ (reference sequence). This CDR3 has 13 residues. CDR3 protein: CASSAQGAPRAFF. Written as DNA, the CDR3 is TGTGCCAGCAGCGCTCAGGGGGCGCCTAGGGCTTTCTTT.

The chain links TRBV7-9 to TRBJ2-3, with 11 bases lining up with TRBD2. CDR1 and CDR2 (germline): SEHNR, FQNEAQ (reference sequence). V lost 5 bases and J lost 2; bases outside the gene matches: 6. The CDR3 runs to 16 residues. The CDR3 reads CASSPGLAADTDTQYF. CDR3 nucleotide sequence: TGTGCCAGCAGCCCGGGACTAGCGGCCGACACAGATACGCAGTATTTT.

A few counts support this clone. For the CDR3, the DNA is TGTGCCAGCAGCTCGACAGGGGGGAATGGCTACACCTTC. This gives the protein CASSSTGGNGYTF. The chain carries TRBV7-2 and TRBJ1-2, with 9 bases matching TRBD1. After removal of 4 bases from V and 6 bases from J, the junction contained 3 bases not matched to a gene. The CDR3 is made up of 13 amino acids. CDR1 and CDR2 from the germline V gene are SGHTA and FQGNSA.

This chain connects TRBV7-9 to TRBJ1-1, with D tentatively TRBD1 (6 bases). The V gene's germline CDR1 is SEHNR and CDR2 FQNEAQ (reference sequence). This CDR3 contains 13 residues. The V end lost 5 bases, the J end lost 1 base, and 8 bases lay between the germline ends. The CDR3 region has the DNA TGTGCCAGCAGCCGACAGGCGAACACTGAAGCTTTCTTT. Encoded protein: CASSRQANTEAFF.

V and J are TRBV6-2 or TRBV6-3 and TRBJ1-5; 10 bases are shared with TRBD1. This CDR3 comprises 15 residues. The J segment lost 4 bases and the V segment lost 4 bases, leaving 4 bases of the junction unmatched. CDR1 and CDR2 (germline): MNHEY, SVGEGT. CDR3 nucleotides: TGTGCCAGCAGTTGGGGGACAGGGGCGAATCAGCCCCAGCATTTT. Translation: CASSWGTGANQPQHF.

The chain employs TRBV9 and TRBJ1-3; TRBD1 aligns across 9 bases. This CDR3 spans 19 amino acids. Germline assignment: CDR1 SGDLS and CDR2 YYNGEE. V dropped 0 bases and J dropped 4; count of bases not matched to a gene: 14. As DNA, the CDR3 is TGTGCCAGCAGCGTAGGATTGGGACAGGGTGGGGGACTCGGAAACACCATATATTTT. It translates to CASSVGLGQGGGLGNTIYF.

This rearrangement joins TRBV5-1 to TRBJ1-1, with D maybe TRBD1 (5 bases). V lost 4 bases and J lost 5, with 18 bases in between. Germline CDR1 reads SGHRS; CDR2 reads YFSETQ. The CDR3 is 15 residues long. CDR3 coding DNA: TGCGCCAGCAGCCCCGAAGGCCTCCGGGGGACTGAAGCTTTCTTT. Protein sequence: CASSPEGLRGTEAFF.

This CDR3 reads CASRGENTGELFF. The DNA of the CDR3 is TGCGCCAGCAGAGGCGAGAACACCGGGGAGCTGTTTTTT. The chain joins TRBV5-1 to TRBJ2-2; D unresolved. This CDR3 is 13 amino acids long. V dropped 5 bases and J dropped 1 base, with 6 bases sitting between them. The germline gives CDR1 SGHRS, CDR2 YFSETQ.

V usage is TRBV27 and J usage is TRBJ1-2, with TRBD1 matching 9 bases. With 5 bases clipped from V and 3 bases from J, the junction kept 7 bases outside the gene matches. CDR3 size: 15 residues. The germline V gene has CDR1 MNHEY and CDR2 SMNVEV (reference sequence). The CDR3 DNA reads as TGTGCCAGCAGTATCGGGACAGGGAAAGACTATGGCTACACCTTC. It encodes CASSIGTGKDYGYTF.

This rearrangement joins TRBV10-3 to TRBJ1-1; no clear D gene. Germline V CDR1 and CDR2: ENHRY, SYGVKD. This CDR3 spans 11 amino acids. V shed 8 bases and J shed 1 base, with 5 bases lying between them. CDR3 loop: CAIGGNTEAFF. CDR3 sequence (DNA): TGTGCCATCGGTGGGAACACTGAAGCTTTCTTT.

CDR3 sequence: CASSRQGQLTADTQYF. The CDR3 DNA reads TGTGCCAGCAGCCGACAGGGACAGCTCACGGCGGATACGCAGTATTTT. The V and J genes are TRBV2 and TRBJ2-3; 7 bases fit TRBD1. V was clipped by 6 bases and J by 6 bases; unmatched bases: 15. This CDR3 region has 16 residues. Looked up from germline, CDR1 is SNHLY and CDR2 is FYNNEI.

V gene TRBV30 combines with J gene TRBJ1-5; 9 nucleotides match TRBD1. The CDR3 extends over 14 amino acids. V gave up 1 base and J gave up 7 bases; unmatched junction bases: 5. The V gene's germline CDR1 is GTSNPN and CDR2 SVGIG (reference sequence). CDR3 region: CAWSEDRGRQPQHF. The CDR3 nucleotides read TGTGCCTGGAGTGAGGACAGGGGTCGGCAGCCCCAGCATTTT.

Details on this clone: One end of the junction does not line up with germline, which may come from a read error. This sequence joins TRBV20-1 and TRBJ1-1; no clear D. Germline V CDR1 and CDR2: DFQATT, SNEGSKA (reference sequence). This CDR3 has 14 residues. In nucleotides, the CDR3 is TGCAGTGCTAGTTTGAAGGAGTATTGGAAGTCGAGGACTTTT. Amino acids: CSASLKEYWKSRTF.

V and J are TRBV6-5 and TRBJ2-1; D may be TRBD1 or TRBD2 (5 bases each). The CDR3 extends over 14 amino acids. Germline V lookup: CDR1 MNHEY, CDR2 SVGAGI. The ends were cut back, 11 bases at V and 0 bases at J, with 14 bases in the middle. The CDR3 nucleotides are TGTGCCTGGGGACGGGCAGCCTCCTACAATGAGCAGTTCTTC. Protein sequence: CAWGRAASYNEQFF.

The chain is built from TRBV7-2 and TRBJ2-7; 8 bases map to TRBD2. After removal of 5 bases from V and 1 base from J, the junction contained 4 bases not matched to a gene. The CDR3 has 14 amino acids. Per the germline V gene, CDR1 is SGHTA and CDR2 is FQGNSA. Here the CDR3 DNA reads TGTGCCAGCAGCCTTAGCGGGGATTCCTACGAGCAGTACTTC. It yields the protein CASSLSGDSYEQYF.

This clone was counted once. The J gene is TRBJ1-3, the V gene TRBV11-2; D ambiguous. With 2 bases removed from V and 8 bases from J, the gap between germline ends came to 4 bases. Germline values: CDR1 SGHAT, CDR2 FQNNGV. CDR3 length: 11 residues. The CDR3 DNA sequence: TGTGCCAGCAGCTTAATCGACACCATATATTTT. Translation gives CASSLIDTIYF.

This chain joins TRBV6-1 and TRBJ2-7; TRBD1 matches 8 bases. The germline V gene has CDR1 MNHNS and CDR2 SASEGT. The CDR3 totals 15 residues. Trimming removed 1 base from V and 3 bases from J; junction bases left unmatched: 5. The CDR3 nucleotides are TGTGCCAGCAGTGAAGGGACAGGGATTTACTACGAGCAGTACTTC. Translation: CASSEGTGIYYEQYF.

The chain is built from TRBV23-1 and TRBJ2-1; 9 bases agree with TRBD1. TRBV23-1 counts as an open reading frame of uncertain function. The trim removed 2 bases at V and 2 bases at J, leaving 16 bases unmatched. CDR3 size: 20 residues. The CDR3 region is CASSQGNPKYRGQAYNEQFF. CDR3 DNA: TGCGCCAGCAGTCAAGGAAACCCCAAATACAGGGGGCAGGCCTACAATGAGCAGTTCTTC.

The chain is built from TRBV14 and TRBJ1-6; the match to TRBD1 covers 7 bases. The CDR3 consists of 13 residues. With V trimmed by 4 bases and J by 8 bases, 2 bases remained unmatched. Per the germline V gene, CDR1 is SGHDN and CDR2 is FVKESK. The CDR3 bases are TGTGCCAGCAGCCTCAGGGGGGATTCACCCCTCCACTTT. Translation gives CASSLRGDSPLHF.

The CDR3 loop reads CASSQDRPTYEQYF. Here the CDR3 DNA reads TGTGCCAGCAGCCAGGACAGACCCACCTACGAGCAGTACTTC. This chain uses TRBV6-5 with TRBJ2-7; TRBD1 might be the D (6 bases). Germline values: CDR1 MNHEY, CDR2 SVGAGI. Trimming took 6 bases from V and 2 from J, leaving 14 bases between them. The CDR3 covers 14 residues.

The chain combines TRBV19 with TRBJ1-5; 7 bases are shared with TRBD1. CDR1 LNHDA and CDR2 SQIVND come from the germline V gene (reference sequence). V was clipped by 2 bases and J by 6 bases; unmatched bases: 7. The CDR3 is made up of 15 amino acids. The DNA for the CDR3 is TGTGCCAGTAGTATAATTCGACAGGGCGGTCAGCCCCAGCATTTT. Translated, it gives CASSIIRQGGQPQHF.